The entry below describes one TCR beta chain. The same CDR3 is also encoded by other DNA sequences in this sample. These data come from a study of control samples from healthy donors and cancer patients. The repertoire was sequenced with immunoSEQ multiplex PCR; TCRdb's copy has only in-frame clones and lacks some. The sample comprises fewer than 200,000 clones, about 90% of which are singletons, and about 12% rests with the top ten. This CDR3 comprises 12 residues. Germline CDR1 and CDR2: GTSNPN and SVGIG (reference sequence). The V and J ends lost 5 bases and 6 bases respectively, with 14 bases between them.

This chain joins TRBV30 and TRBJ2-7; D is possibly TRBD2 (5 bases). The TCR was taken from a man aged 30 to 39 in good health. The sequenced sample consisted of blood. CDR3 protein: CAWGLLPGEQYF. In DNA form, the CDR3 reads TGTGCCTGGGGACTCCTGCCGGGCGAGCAGTACTTC.